This is a list of T cell receptor beta chains from one sample in a study of post-analysis software for immune sequencing data. Via MiXCR, TCRdb re-called the PCR reads, giving one row per CDR3 protein. There are a few hundred thousand distinct CDR3 sequences in the sample; 36% occur only once, and around 4.7% lies in the top ten. The sample was blood. The receptor source for this set is a girl aged 10 to 17 with multiple sclerosis. Both conserved end residues are part of each CDR3. D genes are given only for firm matches. Only part of the rows carry a size: once, few, many, or a class if the clone is expanded.

J: TRBJ1-1; D: -; length: 13; V: TRBV7-2; size: -; DNA: TGTGCCAGCAGCTACCTAAGGGGTACTGAAGCTTTCTTT; CDR3: CASSYLRGTEAFF
J: TRBJ2-5; D: TRBD2; length: 15; V: TRBV7-8; size: -; DNA: TGTGCCAGCAGCTTAGTAGCGGGGGGGCAGCTGACCCAGTACTTC; CDR3: CASSLVAGGQLTQYF
J: TRBJ1-6; D: -; length: 16; V: TRBV7-8; size: few; DNA: TGTGCCAGCAGCGTTAACAGGGAAAGCGCTAATTCACCCCTCCACTTT; CDR3: CASSVNRESANSPLHF
J: TRBJ2-7; D: TRBD2; length: 14; V: TRBV20-1; size: -; DNA: TGCAGTGCTAGAGGGACGGGAGGGCCCTACGAGCAGTACTTC; CDR3: CSARGTGGPYEQYF
J: TRBJ2-5; D: TRBD1; length: 15; V: TRBV14; size: -; DNA: TGTGCCAGCAGCCCGTGGGACAGCCGATCCGAGACCCAGTACTTC; CDR3: CASSPWDSRSETQYF
J: TRBJ2-1; D: TRBD2; length: 16; V: TRBV5-1; size: -; DNA: TGCGCCAGCAGCAGAAGAAGCGGGGCCTCCTACAATGAGCAGTTCTTC; CDR3: CASSRRSGASYNEQFF
J: TRBJ2-1; D: -; length: 16; V: TRBV20-1; size: many; DNA: TGCAGTGCTAAACCGAGGGCAGGGCCTGCTTACAATGAGCAGTTCTTC; CDR3: CSAKPRAGPAYNEQFF
J: TRBJ2-1; D: TRBD2; length: 16; V: TRBV5-1; size: -; DNA: TGCGCCAGCAGCGATGAGGGACTAGCGGGAGGCTATGAGCAGTTCTTC; CDR3: CASSDEGLAGGYEQFF
J: TRBJ2-3; D: TRBD2; length: 14; V: TRBV24-1; size: many; DNA: TGTGCCACCAGGGATGGGACTAGGACAGATACGCAGTATTTT; CDR3: CATRDGTRTDTQYF
J: TRBJ2-4; D: -; length: 15; V: TRBV7-2; size: few; DNA: TGTGCCAGCAGCCTCAAACCGGGACAAAAAAACATTCAGTACTTC; CDR3: CASSLKPGQKNIQYF
J: TRBJ1-1; D: -; length: 15; V: TRBV10-3; size: many; DNA: TGTGCCATCAGGCCGGACGGATTAATGAACACTGAAGCTTTCTTT; CDR3: CAIRPDGLMNTEAFF
J: TRBJ2-4; D: -; length: 11; V: TRBV7-9; size: many; DNA: TGTGCCAGCAGCTTAGAAGGCATTCAGTACTTC; CDR3: CASSLEGIQYF
J: TRBJ2-7; D: TRBD2; length: 15; V: TRBV29-1; size: -; DNA: TGCAGCGTGGGAAGTCGACTAGCGGCCCACAATGAGCAGTACTTC; CDR3: CSVGSRLAAHNEQYF
J: TRBJ2-4; D: -; length: 13; V: TRBV20-1; size: -; DNA: TGCAGTGCCAGCCCGGGAGCCAAAAACATTCAGTACTTC; CDR3: CSASPGAKNIQYF
J: TRBJ2-5; D: TRBD2; length: 14; V: TRBV5-5; size: few; DNA: TGTGCCAGCAGCCCCTGGGCTAGCGGGAATAAGCAGTACTTC; CDR3: CASSPWASGNKQYF
J: TRBJ1-2; D: -; length: 12; V: TRBV7-9; size: many; DNA: TGTGCCAGCATCGAGGGACTCGCTGGCTACACCTTC; CDR3: CASIEGLAGYTF
J: TRBJ1-1; D: TRBD1; length: 14; V: TRBV12-3/TRBV12-4; size: -; DNA: TGTGCCAGCAGGCAAGGGACAGGGGGGACTGAAGCTTTCTTT; CDR3: CASRQGTGGTEAFF
J: TRBJ1-1; D: -; length: 11; V: TRBV29-1; size: -; DNA: TGCAGCGTGGGGCCGAACACTGAAGCTTTCTTT; CDR3: CSVGPNTEAFF
J: TRBJ2-5; D: -; length: 15; V: TRBV7-9; size: few; DNA: TGTGCCAGCAGCCTCGTCTGGGACCCCGGGGATGAGCAGTACTTC; CDR3: CASSLVWDPGDEQYF
J: TRBJ1-1; D: -; length: 13; V: TRBV5-1; size: -; DNA: TGCGCCAGCAGCTTGAACAGGGCACGTGAAGCTTTCTTT; CDR3: CASSLNRAREAFF
J: TRBJ2-2; D: -; length: 16; V: TRBV29-1; size: few; DNA: TGCAGCGTTGAGGGGTTGCAGGGGGGGGGAACCGGGGAGCTGTTTTTT; CDR3: CSVEGLQGGGTGELFF
J: TRBJ1-5; D: TRBD1; length: 14; V: TRBV6-5; size: many; DNA: TGTGCCAGCAGTCCTAGGACAGGCGATCAGCCCCAGCATTTT; CDR3: CASSPRTGDQPQHF
J: TRBJ1-5; D: -; length: 14; V: TRBV12-3/TRBV12-4; size: few; DNA: TGTGCCAGCAGTTCCTCTGGGGGGGGACAGCCCCAGCATTTT; CDR3: CASSSSGGGQPQHF
J: TRBJ2-1; D: -; length: 15; V: TRBV29-1; size: few; DNA: TGCAGCGTTGAAATACTAGCAGTCTCCTACAATGAGCAGTTCTTC; CDR3: CSVEILAVSYNEQFF
J: TRBJ2-5; D: -; length: 12; V: TRBV29-1; size: -; DNA: TGCAGCGGAACCCGGGAGTGGGTGGCCCAGTACTTC; CDR3: CSGTREWVAQYF
J: TRBJ2-7; D: -; length: 13; V: TRBV24-1; size: few; DNA: TGTGCCACCAGTGATTCAGGAGCCAATGAGCAGTACTTC; CDR3: CATSDSGANEQYF
J: TRBJ1-1; D: TRBD1; length: 16; V: TRBV4-1; size: -; DNA: TGCGCCAGCAGCCAAGATGGGACAGCGCGGAGCACTGAAGCTTTCTTT; CDR3: CASSQDGTARSTEAFF
J: TRBJ2-7; D: TRBD2; length: 14; V: TRBV29-1; size: -; DNA: TGCAGCGTTGGAGGGTTAGCGGGAAGTTACGAGCAGTACTTC; CDR3: CSVGGLAGSYEQYF
J: TRBJ2-5; D: -; length: 13; V: TRBV30; size: -; DNA: TGTGCCTGGAGTGTACAGGAGTTCGAGACCCAGTACTTC; CDR3: CAWSVQEFETQYF
J: TRBJ1-6; D: -; length: 14; V: TRBV4-1; size: many; DNA: TGCGCCAGCAGCCTTAAGACGGTTAATTCACCCCTCCACTTT; CDR3: CASSLKTVNSPLHF
J: TRBJ1-1; D: TRBD1; length: 14; V: TRBV6-2/TRBV6-3; size: many; DNA: TGTGCCAGCAAAGGGGGACAGGGGAACACTGAAGCTTTCTTT; CDR3: CASKGGQGNTEAFF
J: TRBJ1-4; D: TRBD1; length: 14; V: TRBV12-3/TRBV12-4; size: many; DNA: TGTGCCAGCAGTCCGACAGGGAATAATGAAAAACTGTTTTTT; CDR3: CASSPTGNNEKLFF
J: TRBJ1-1; D: TRBD1; length: 15; V: TRBV28; size: few; DNA: TGTGCCACCCGTTTGGGGACAGGAAGAGGCACTGAAGCTTTCTTT; CDR3: CATRLGTGRGTEAFF
J: TRBJ2-3; D: -; length: 13; V: TRBV20-1; size: many; DNA: TGCAGTGCCCCGCCCGGCTACACAGATACGCAGTATTTT; CDR3: CSAPPGYTDTQYF
J: TRBJ2-3; D: TRBD1; length: 17; V: TRBV29-1; size: -; DNA: TGCAGCGTCAACCCCATCCCCGGGACAGGGGACCCAGATACGCAGTATTTT; CDR3: CSVNPIPGTGDPDTQYF
J: TRBJ2-3; D: -; length: 18; V: TRBV18; size: -; DNA: TGTGCCAGCTCACCAGTCGGGACCACACTGAGCTCCACAGATACGCAGTATTTT; CDR3: CASSPVGTTLSSTDTQYF
J: TRBJ1-1; D: -; length: 15; V: TRBV5-1; size: -; DNA: TGCGCCAGCAGCCTCGGCCGGATAATGAACACTGAAGCTTTCTTT; CDR3: CASSLGRIMNTEAFF
J: TRBJ2-7; D: TRBD1; length: 16; V: TRBV4-3; size: -; DNA: TGCGCCAGCAGCCAAGTGTATGGACAGGCCTCCTACGAGCAGTACTTC; CDR3: CASSQVYGQASYEQYF
J: TRBJ2-7; D: TRBD2; length: 15; V: TRBV7-2; size: few; DNA: TGTGCCAGCAGCTTAGAAGGCGGGGGGGGCGATGAGCAGTACTTC; CDR3: CASSLEGGGGDEQYF
J: TRBJ1-6; D: -; length: 16; V: TRBV7-2; size: many; DNA: TGTGCCAGCAGCTTAGAGGGGCAGATGGCTATTTCACCCCTCCACTTT; CDR3: CASSLEGQMAISPLHF
J: TRBJ1-2; D: -; length: 13; V: TRBV6-6; size: -; DNA: TGTGCCAGCACCATGAATCCGGGGTATGGCTACACCTTC; CDR3: CASTMNPGYGYTF
J: TRBJ2-2; D: -; length: 16; V: TRBV18; size: -; DNA: TGTGCCAGCTCACGCAATTCAGGGACGAACACCGGGGAGCTGTTTTTT; CDR3: CASSRNSGTNTGELFF
J: TRBJ2-6; D: -; length: 15; V: TRBV10-3; size: -; DNA: TGTGCCATCAGTGTGGAGCCTTCTGGGGCCAACGTCCTGACTTTC; CDR3: CAISVEPSGANVLTF
J: TRBJ2-1; D: -; length: 14; V: TRBV6-6; size: many; DNA: TGTGCCAGCAGTTACTCGGGCCGGGGAGGTGAGCAGTTCTTC; CDR3: CASSYSGRGGEQFF
J: TRBJ2-5; D: -; length: 14; V: TRBV3-1; size: many; DNA: TGTGCCAGCAGCCCCCGCGCAGGGAAAGAGACCCAGTACTTC; CDR3: CASSPRAGKETQYF
J: TRBJ2-6; D: TRBD1; length: 15; V: TRBV6-4; size: -; DNA: TGTGCCAGTAGCGACCAGGGGGCTGGGGCCAACGTCCTGACTTTC; CDR3: CASSDQGAGANVLTF
J: TRBJ1-5; D: -; length: 17; V: TRBV7-3; size: many; DNA: TGTGCCAGCAGCCCCCGGGGGGATATAGGTGAAAATCAGCCCCAGCATTTT; CDR3: CASSPRGDIGENQPQHF
J: TRBJ2-1; D: -; length: 14; V: TRBV6-5; size: -; DNA: TGTGCCAGCAGTTTCCAGGCTAGTGGGGTGACCCAGTTCTTC; CDR3: CASSFQASGVTQFF
J: TRBJ2-2; D: -; length: 14; V: TRBV5-1; size: few; DNA: TGCGCCAGCAGCCGGACACATAACACCGGGGAGCTGTTTTTT; CDR3: CASSRTHNTGELFF